The 23 T cell receptor beta chains reported below all come from one sample, sequenced in a study of post-analysis software for immune sequencing data. Overall study findings and caveats: Elevated frequency relative to controls characterized roughly 5 TRBV segments in patients, TRBV5-6, TRBV5-1 and TRBV20-1 among them.

Unique-molecular-identifier-tagged TCR beta cDNA libraries were used. TCRdb reprocessed the PCR reads with MiXCR, giving one entry per CDR3 protein. The table shows approximately 460,000 distinct CDR3 sequences, with nearly 45% occurring only once. The antigens of these receptors remain unknown. The specimen sequenced was blood. The source is a girl between 5 and 17 years old with multiple sclerosis.

The V gene is TRBV11-2, the J gene TRBJ2-1; a possible D gene is TRBD2 (5 bases). Trimming took 2 bases from V and 0 from J, leaving 8 bases between them. This CDR3 has 15 residues. Germline CDR1 SGHAT, CDR2 FQNNGV. The CDR3 region has the DNA TGTGCCAGCAGCTTAATCCGGGGCTCCTACAATGAGCAGTTCTTC. This translates into CASSLIRGSYNEQFF.

The chain recombines TRBV7-3 with TRBJ2-1; D ambiguous. This CDR3 comprises 14 residues. Trimming took off 2 bases at V and 8 bases at J, with 13 bases between the two ends. In germline, CDR1 is SGHTA, CDR2 FQGTGA. For the CDR3, the DNA is TGTGCCAGCAGCTTAGCACAGTCAAGGGATGAGCAGTTCTTC. It encodes CASSLAQSRDEQFF.

V is TRBV27 and J is TRBJ2-1, with D uncertain. The CDR3 length is 15 residues. Germline V gene data show CDR1 as MNHEY and CDR2 as SMNVEV (reference sequence). V lost 6 bases and J lost 3, with 15 bases in between. In DNA form, the CDR3 reads TGTGCCAGCAGCCCCGGACCAAACGGCTACAATGAGCAGTTCTTC. Its translation: CASSPGPNGYNEQFF.

The chain employs TRBV24-1 and TRBJ2-5; TRBD1 agrees at 7 bases. The CDR3 spans 14 residues. Germline CDR1 KGHDR, CDR2 SFDVKD. The J segment lost 2 bases and the V segment lost 2 bases, leaving 1 base of the junction unmatched. The chain's CDR3 is CATSDWGQQETQYF. In nucleotides, the CDR3 is TGTGCCACCAGTGATTGGGGACAGCAAGAGACCCAGTACTTC.

This clonotype has only a few counts. The chain links TRBV12-3 or TRBV12-4 to TRBJ2-1; D may correspond to TRBD1 or TRBD2 (5 bases each). Trimming pared 2 bases from V and 4 bases from J, leaving 15 bases between. The CDR3 is 16 amino acids. The CDR3 here is CASSLPGTIKYNEQFF. In DNA form, the CDR3 reads TGTGCCAGCAGTTTACCCGGGACGATTAAATACAATGAGCAGTTCTTC.

This clonotype was observed a handful of times. The chain recombines TRBV7-2 with TRBJ2-1, with TRBD1 matching 10 bases. Germline V lookup: CDR1 SGHTA, CDR2 FQGNSA. J was trimmed by 3 bases and V by 2 bases; bases with no gene match: 7. The CDR3 runs to 17 residues. The DNA for the CDR3 is TGTGCCAGCAGCTTAAGGGGGCGGGACAGGGGCTACAATGAGCAGTTCTTC. As protein: CASSLRGRDRGYNEQFF.

V and J are TRBV7-9 and TRBJ1-2, with 12 positions matching TRBD1. J was trimmed by 0 bases and V by 5 bases; bases with no gene match: 7. CDR3 length: 17 residues. Germline-derived CDR1 and CDR2 are SEHNR and FQNEAQ (reference sequence). CDR3 sequence reads: CASSDRDRGHPNYGYTF. The DNA of the CDR3 is TGTGCCAGCAGCGATAGGGACAGGGGGCATCCTAACTATGGCTACACCTTC.

The rearrangement joins TRBV20-1 to TRBJ1-5; TRBD1 might be the D (6 bases). Germline V gene data show CDR1 as DFQATT and CDR2 as SNEGSKA (reference sequence). The CDR3 loop spans 14 amino acids. V was pared by 0 bases and J by 2 bases, with 8 bases between. The CDR3 sequence is CSARDNRGNQPQHF. CDR3 nucleotides: TGCAGTGCTAGAGATAACAGGGGCAATCAGCCCCAGCATTTT.

V is TRBV27 and J is TRBJ2-1; unclear D gene. The CDR3 runs to 12 residues. Per the germline V gene, CDR1 is MNHEY and CDR2 is SMNVEV (reference sequence). Deletions cut 5 bases from V and 8 bases from J, with 10 bases between. This chain's CDR3 is CASSATLHEQFF. CDR3 sequence (DNA): TGTGCCAGCAGTGCCACTTTACATGAGCAGTTCTTC.

The table lists this clonotype with a few counts. The rearrangement links TRBV20-1 to TRBJ1-2; the D is unclear. The V end was cut by 2 bases, the J end by 7 bases, with 5 bases between. The CDR3 has 10 residues. Germline V CDR1 and CDR2: DFQATT, SNEGSKA (reference sequence). The chain's CDR3 is CSARPTGYTF. The DNA for the CDR3 is TGCAGTGCTAGACCCACTGGCTACACCTTC.

This clonotype was found a few times. The chain links TRBV12-3 or TRBV12-4 to TRBJ1-2; the D gene is possibly TRBD1 (6 bases). The CDR3 spans 15 residues. V shed 4 bases and J shed 0 bases, with 12 bases lying between them. The CDR3, as DNA: TGTGCCAGCAGTTCCCAGACAGGATCTAACTATGGCTACACCTTC. It is translated as CASSSQTGSNYGYTF.

The V and J genes are TRBV9 and TRBJ1-2; 9 bases match TRBD1. CDR3 size: 14 residues. Per germline, CDR1 SGDLS and CDR2 YYNGEE. With V trimmed by 3 bases and J by 3 bases, 3 bases remained unmatched. DNA of the CDR3: TGTGCCAGCAGCGCGGACAGGGGACACTATGGCTACACCTTC. It translates to CASSADRGHYGYTF.

The V call is TRBV7-9, the J call TRBJ2-5; D perhaps matches TRBD1 (6 bases). This CDR3 has 15 residues. The ends were cut back, 5 bases at V and 2 bases at J, with 15 bases in the middle. Germline loops: CDR1 SEHNR, CDR2 FQNEAQ (reference sequence). CDR3: CASSHRDTSQETQYF. CDR3 nucleotide sequence: TGTGCCAGCAGCCACCGGGACACCTCACAAGAGACCCAGTACTTC.

This chain links TRBV6-5 with TRBJ2-7, with D tentatively TRBD2 (6 bases). In germline, CDR1 is MNHEY, CDR2 SVGAGI. V was clipped by 8 bases and J by 2 bases, with 19 bases between them. The CDR3 is 15 amino acids. The CDR3 DNA is TGTGCCAGCCGCCCGGGACTTACTCATCCCTACGAGCAGTACTTC. Protein product: CASRPGLTHPYEQYF.

This chain joins TRBV27 and TRBJ2-7, with 7 bases that match TRBD2. The CDR3 runs 14 residues. Germline V gene data show CDR1 as MNHEY and CDR2 as SMNVEV (reference sequence). Trimming at V came to 6 bases and at J to 4 bases, leaving 9 bases not matched to a gene. The CDR3 region is CASRLAQAGYEQYF. CDR3 bases: TGTGCCAGCAGGTTAGCTCAAGCGGGATACGAGCAGTACTTC.

The chain carries TRBV29-1 and TRBJ2-5, with D hard to call. The closer fit of TRBJ2-7 to the DNA end suggests the J call may be wrong. This CDR3 region has 14 residues. From germline, CDR1 is SQVTM and CDR2 ANQGSEA. CDR3 DNA sequence: TGCAGCGTTGAAGATGGTCCTTTATTCTACGAGCAGTACTTC. Its protein product is CSVEDGPLFYEQYF.

Only a few counts were recorded for this clonotype. One end of the junction fails to match germline, which may point to a read error. This chain links TRBV7-9 with TRBJ2-1, with unresolved D. CDR1 is SEHNR, CDR2 FQNEAQ, per germline (reference sequence). This CDR3 has 10 amino acids. The CDR3 bases are TGTGCCAGCAGTTTAGGTGAGCAGTTCTTC. It specifies CASSLGEQFF. Using reference TRBV7-9 and TRBJ2-1 for the parts outside the CDR3, the full variable domain is DTGVSQNPRHKITKRGQNVTFRCDPISEHNRLYWYRQTLGQGPEFLTYFQNEAQLEKSRLLSDRFSAERPKGSFSTLEIQRTEQGDSAMYLCASSLGEQFFGPGTRLTVL.

This clonotype appeared a few times. The rearrangement uses TRBV5-5 and TRBJ2-5; possibly TRBD1 for D (5 bases). With 3 bases removed from V and 0 bases from J, the gap between germline ends came to 15 bases. The length of the CDR3 is 16 residues. Germline-derived CDR1 and CDR2 are SGHKS and YYEKEE (reference sequence). The CDR3 sequence: CASSSGRQGDQETQYF. DNA for the CDR3: TGTGCCAGCAGCTCGGGCCGGCAAGGGGACCAAGAGACCCAGTACTTC.

V usage is TRBV12-3 or TRBV12-4 and J usage is TRBJ2-1; 10 bases map to TRBD2. Trimming cost V 2 bases and J 0 bases; bases outside gene matches: 1. CDR3 size: 16 residues. The CDR3 sequence is CASSLTSGTSYNEQFF. The CDR3 DNA follows: TGTGCCAGCAGTTTAACTAGCGGGACCTCCTACAATGAGCAGTTCTTC.

This rearrangement joins TRBV7-6 to TRBJ2-3; D remains unclear. V lost 6 bases and J lost 4, with 11 bases in between. The CDR3 length is 13 residues. The V gene's germline CDR1 is SGHVS and CDR2 FNYEAQ. In nucleotides, the CDR3 is TGTGCCAGCAGTGGGCTAGGCCCAGATACGCAGTATTTT. Its protein is CASSGLGPDTQYF.

This clonotype came up a few times. This chain links TRBV5-6 with TRBJ1-5; D possibly corresponds to TRBD1 (5 bases). The CDR3 has 15 residues. Germline V gene lookup returns CDR1 SGHDT and CDR2 YYEEEE. Between the trimmed V and J ends, which lost 4 bases and 4 bases, there was a span of 15 bases. Here the CDR3 reads CASSPAGGRNQPQHF. DNA of the CDR3: TGTGCCAGCAGCCCAGCGGGGGGAAGGAATCAGCCCCAGCATTTT.

This clonotype has only a few counts. V and J are TRBV4-1 and TRBJ1-2, with a tentative D call TRBD1 (5 bases). The V and J ends lost 0 bases and 8 bases respectively, with 10 bases between them. Germline V gives CDR1 MGHRA, CDR2 YSYEKL. The CDR3 totals 13 residues. This chain's CDR3 is CASSQDGRGGYTF. The CDR3 coding sequence is TGCGCCAGCAGCCAAGATGGGCGGGGCGGCTACACCTTC.

The chain uses TRBV29-1 and TRBJ2-5; TRBD1 might be the D (6 bases). V was cut by 8 bases and J by 0 bases, with 13 bases left in between. Germline values: CDR1 SQVTM, CDR2 ANQGSEA. The CDR3 runs to 13 residues. CDR3 DNA sequence: TGCAGCCTCCTCTGGGACAACCAAGAGACCCAGTACTTC. The encoded protein is CSLLWDNQETQYF.